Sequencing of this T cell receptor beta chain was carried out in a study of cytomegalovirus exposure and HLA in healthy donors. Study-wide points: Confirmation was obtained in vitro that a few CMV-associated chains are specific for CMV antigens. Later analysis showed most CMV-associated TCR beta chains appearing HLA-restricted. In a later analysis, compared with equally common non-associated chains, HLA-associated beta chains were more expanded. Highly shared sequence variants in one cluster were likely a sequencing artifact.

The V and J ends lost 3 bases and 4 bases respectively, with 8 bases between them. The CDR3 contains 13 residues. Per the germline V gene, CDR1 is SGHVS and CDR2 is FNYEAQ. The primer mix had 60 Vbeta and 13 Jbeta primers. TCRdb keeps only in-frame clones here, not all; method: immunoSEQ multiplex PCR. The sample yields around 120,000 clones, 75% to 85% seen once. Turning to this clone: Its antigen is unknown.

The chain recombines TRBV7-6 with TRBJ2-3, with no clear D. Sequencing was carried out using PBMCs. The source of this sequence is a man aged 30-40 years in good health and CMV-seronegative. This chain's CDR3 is CASSFIGADTQYF. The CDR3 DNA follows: TGTGCCAGCAGCTTCATTGGAGCAGATACGCAGTATTTT.